This TCR beta chain was obtained from a study of blood T cells in healthy people across ages. Turning to the study itself: Per two T cells, about one barcoded beta molecule was captured through template switching. Findings and caveats of the study: TCR beta diversity per million T cells fell roughly linearly with age.

This clonotype was observed a few times. Its antigen is unidentified. A J-beta primer mix and a sample-barcoded 5' primer were used in a second PCR of roughly 6 to 12 cycles. Every cDNA was tagged by a template-switch adaptor with 12 random nucleotides. Each CDR3 protein gets one entry after TCRdb re-called the 5' RACE reads with MiXCR. The sample carries about 1.6 million distinct CDR3 sequences, about 32% recorded once. Healthy Caucasian individuals from Russia aged about 6 to 100 were enrolled as donors. The origin of this receptor is a woman in her twenties or thirties in good health. Sequenced material: blood.

CDR3 residues: CASSISSAGSGANVLTF. Here the CDR3 DNA reads TGTGCCAGCAGTATCTCCTCAGCAGGGTCTGGGGCCAACGTCCTGACTTTC. The chain combines TRBV6-6 with TRBJ2-6, with D perhaps matching TRBD1 (5 bases). Germline V gives CDR1 MNHNY, CDR2 SVGAGI (reference sequence). This CDR3 has 17 amino acids. The germline V and J ends were trimmed by 5 bases and 1 base, with 15 bases remaining between them.